This TCR beta chain was documented in a study of CD8+ T cells in alopecia areata. Study results and caveats: Researchers reported that TCR sharing among patients proved less clear than in mice, possibly HLA-linked. Tofacitinib yielded significantly lower scalp clonality and fewer expanded CD8+ clones among the top 100.

The CDR3 contains 11 residues. Trimming shortened V by 7 bases and J by 10 bases, and 14 bases separated the two germline ends. The germline V gene has CDR1 SQVTM and CDR2 ANQGSEA. As for this clone: Its specificity is unknown.

The treatment here: oral pan-JAK inhibitor, 5-10 mg twice daily. As part of sample collection, lesional scalp punch biopsies and peripheral blood were taken from alopecia areata patients. cDNA reverse transcribed from extracted RNA served as the sequencing template. Repertoires were generated with immunoSEQ multiplex PCR, while TCRdb's copy carries only in-frame clones and drops some. Altogether about 220,000 clones are present, less than 75% being singletons, with the ten largest covering roughly 1.5%. The TCR sequence derives from a human donor with alopecia areata. This chain connects TRBV29-1 to TRBJ2-1, with D uncertain. This sample comprised CD4+ T cells sorted from blood, obtained at week 4, from a patient treated with tofacitinib. This chain's CDR3 is CSARVLDEQFF. Here the CDR3 DNA reads TGCAGCGCCCGGGTACTTGACGAGCAGTTCTTC.